The 24 T cell receptor beta chains presented below share a single source sample, sequenced in a study of T-cell reconstitution after alpha-beta-depleted transplantation in children. The TCRbeta library incorporated unique molecular identifiers. MiXCR, run by TCRdb on the PCR reads, gives a single entry per CDR3 protein. The table lists about 610,000 distinct CDR3 sequences, over 9.5% of them singletons. Source: PBMCs from the stem cell graft donor, taken from the stem cell graft. These receptors originate from a human donor who donated a stem cell graft to a child with acute myeloid leukemia.

Many counts were recorded for this clonotype. The genes are TRBV3-1 and TRBJ2-7, with unresolved D. CDR1 LGHDT and CDR2 YNNKEL come from the germline V gene (reference sequence). V shed 3 bases and J shed 0 bases, with 9 bases lying between them. CDR3 length equals 14 residues. In nucleotides, the CDR3 is TGTGCCAGCAGCCAGGACCCCAGCTCCTACGAGCAGTACTTC. Protein product: CASSQDPSSYEQYF.

CDR3 in amino acids: CSATAPAVGVYEQYF. For the CDR3, the DNA is TGCAGCGCCACCGCCCCGGCAGTCGGGGTATACGAGCAGTACTTC. This chain uses TRBV29-1 with TRBJ2-7; perhaps TRBD2 as D (5 bases). The CDR3 has 15 residues. Germline CDR1 is SQVTM and CDR2 is ANQGSEA. V shed 7 bases and J shed 4 bases, with 23 bases lying between them.

This sequence joins TRBV20-1 and TRBJ2-1; D may be TRBD2 (6 bases). The CDR3 is 15 residues long. Trimming removed 5 bases at V and 6 bases at J, with 20 bases between. Germline values: CDR1 DFQATT, CDR2 SNEGSKA (reference sequence). CDR3 residues: CSAHLLAGPGNEQFF. The DNA of the CDR3 is TGCAGTGCTCACCTCCTTGCGGGGCCTGGCAATGAGCAGTTCTTC.

The chain carries TRBV20-1 and TRBJ2-7; 9 bases map to TRBD1. This CDR3 is built from 16 residues. CDR1 and CDR2 (germline): DFQATT, SNEGSKA (reference sequence). The trim removed 5 bases at V and 3 bases at J, leaving 14 bases unmatched. The CDR3 loop is CSAYPPAGTGNYEQYF. CDR3 in DNA: TGCAGTGCTTACCCTCCCGCCGGGACAGGGAACTACGAGCAGTACTTC.

This clonotype was seen at least ten times. Germline is not matched at one junction end, which may reflect a read error. This sequence joins TRBV7-2 and TRBJ2-1; 11 bases are a match to TRBD2. The germline CDR1 and CDR2 sequences are SGHTA and FQGNSA. CDR3 size: 16 residues. The CDR3 reads CASSLAGTSGYNEQFF. In DNA form, the CDR3 reads TGCGCCAGCAGCTTGGCCGGGACTAGCGGTTACAATGAGCAGTTCTTC.

The V and J genes are TRBV2 and TRBJ2-2, with a weak D call TRBD2 (5 bases). The CDR3 totals 14 residues. From germline, CDR1 is SNHLY and CDR2 FYNNEI. Trimming pared 9 bases from V and 0 bases from J, leaving 11 bases between. Here the CDR3 DNA reads TGTGCCAGGGTACTGGACTCGAACACCGGGGAGCTGTTTTTT. This encodes CARVLDSNTGELFF.

This clonotype was seen repeatedly, ten times or more. The J gene is TRBJ1-2, the V gene TRBV7-2; 7 positions agree with TRBD1. The CDR3 is 14 amino acids. V gave up 0 bases and J gave up 6 bases; unmatched junction bases: 4. The germline V gene has CDR1 SGHTA and CDR2 FQGNSA. The CDR3, as DNA: TGTGCCAGCAGCTTAGCGGACAGGACCCATGGCTACACCTTC. Encoded protein: CASSLADRTHGYTF.

This clonotype was counted a few times. The chain joins TRBV27 to TRBJ2-1; 11 nucleotides line up with TRBD2. There are 12 residues in the CDR3. Germline CDR1 reads MNHEY; CDR2 reads SMNVEV (reference sequence). Trimming cost V 8 bases and J 9 bases; bases outside gene matches: 3. The CDR3, as DNA: TGTGCCAGCGGGACTAGCGGTGGTGAGCAGTTCTTC. This translates into CASGTSGGEQFF.

The J gene is TRBJ2-1, the V gene TRBV12-3 or TRBV12-4; 9 bases agree with TRBD2. With 7 bases clipped from V and 9 bases from J, the junction kept 13 bases outside the gene matches. The CDR3 sequence is 15 residues long. DNA for the CDR3: TGTGCCAGCACTTTGGGAGCGGGAGGTTACGGTGAGCAGTTCTTC. Translation gives CASTLGAGGYGEQFF.

The chain employs TRBV7-9 and TRBJ2-7; the D call may be TRBD1 or TRBD2 (5 bases each). CDR1 is SEHNR, CDR2 FQNEAQ, per germline (reference sequence). Trimming stripped 5 bases from V and 1 base from J, with 15 bases between. CDR3 size: 15 residues. Written as DNA, the CDR3 is TGTGCCAGCAGCCGAGGGGATCAGCTTTCCTACGAGCAGTACTTC. Translated: CASSRGDQLSYEQYF.

The genes are TRBV7-2 and TRBJ2-7; 8 positions match TRBD2. The CDR3 spans 14 residues. Trimming at V came to 5 bases and at J to 2 bases, leaving 5 bases not matched to a gene. From germline, CDR1 is SGHTA and CDR2 FQGNSA. CDR3 sequence: CASSRTSNTYEQYF. The CDR3 DNA sequence: TGTGCCAGCAGCCGGACTAGCAATACCTACGAGCAGTACTTC.

This clonotype has just a few counts. The chain employs TRBV6-2 or TRBV6-3 and TRBJ1-3, with D possibly matching TRBD1 (6 bases). With 2 bases removed from V and 4 bases from J, the gap between germline ends came to 15 bases. The V gene's germline CDR1 is MNHEY and CDR2 SVGEGT. This CDR3 has 16 residues. DNA of the CDR3: TGTGCCAGCAGTTACCGGGACAAGGCTCAGGGAAACACCATATATTTT. Encoded protein: CASSYRDKAQGNTIYF.

The V gene is TRBV12-3 or TRBV12-4, the J gene TRBJ1-5, with D maybe TRBD1 (5 bases). The CDR3 has 16 residues. Trimming took off 5 bases at V and 3 bases at J, with 17 bases between the two ends. The CDR3 nucleotides read TGTGCCAGCAGTCCTAGGGGTCAGGGAGACAATCAGCCCCAGCATTTT. It encodes CASSPRGQGDNQPQHF.

This clonotype was detected only a few times. This chain connects TRBV6-5 to TRBJ2-2; the D gene is possibly TRBD2 (5 bases). V lost 0 bases and J 2 bases, leaving 7 bases between the germline ends. Germline V lookup: CDR1 MNHEY, CDR2 SVGAGI. The CDR3 covers 15 residues. CDR3 DNA: TGTGCCAGCAGTTACTCGACTATTAACACCGGGGAGCTGTTTTTT. This gives the protein CASSYSTINTGELFF.

V and J are TRBV28 and TRBJ2-7; 10 bases line up with TRBD1. Germline assignment: CDR1 MDHEN and CDR2 SYDVKM. V lost 5 bases to trimming and J lost 3 bases; unmatched junction nucleotides: 10. This CDR3 has 16 amino acids. CDR3 protein: CASSTIGTGAGYEQYF. Written as DNA, the CDR3 is TGTGCCAGCAGTACGATCGGGACAGGGGCCGGCTACGAGCAGTACTTC.

This chain links TRBV3-1 with TRBJ2-4; the D call may be TRBD1 or TRBD2 (5 bases each). V was cut by 2 bases and J by 12 bases, with 8 bases left in between. In germline, CDR1 is LGHDT, CDR2 YNNKEL (reference sequence). CDR3 length: 11 residues. The CDR3 DNA follows: TGTGCCAGCAGCCAACTGGGACCTCAGTACTTC. Encoded protein: CASSQLGPQYF.

V gene TRBV4-3 combines with J gene TRBJ1-1; D unresolved. Germline V CDR1 and CDR2: LGHNA, YSLEER. There are 14 residues in the CDR3. Trimming shortened V by 0 bases and J by 1 base, and 6 bases separated the two germline ends. The CDR3 loop is CASSQDRSNTEAFF. CDR3 bases: TGCGCCAGCAGCCAAGATCGGTCGAACACTGAAGCTTTCTTT.

The chain couples TRBV19 to TRBJ1-5, with a tentative D call TRBD1 (6 bases). V dropped 5 bases and J dropped 0 bases, with 14 bases sitting between them. CDR3 size: 16 residues. Looked up from germline, CDR1 is LNHDA and CDR2 is SQIVND (reference sequence). The DNA of the CDR3 is TGTGCCAGTAGTCTGCGATCAGGGGTTAGCAATCAGCCCCAGCATTTT. Amino acid sequence: CASSLRSGVSNQPQHF.

This clonotype was counted ten times or more. The J gene is TRBJ2-1, the V gene TRBV20-1; 10 positions agree with TRBD2. CDR3 size: 18 residues. Germline CDR1 is DFQATT and CDR2 is SNEGSKA (reference sequence). The trim removed 0 bases at V and 1 base at J, leaving 9 bases unmatched. CDR3 amino acids: CSARDSSGRAGSYNEQFF. The CDR3 region has the DNA TGCAGTGCTAGAGATTCGAGCGGGAGGGCCGGGTCCTACAATGAGCAGTTCTTC.

This clonotype has at least ten counts. The V and J genes are TRBV12-3 or TRBV12-4 and TRBJ2-1, with 7 bases aligning to TRBD2. V dropped 3 bases and J dropped 7; count of bases not matched to a gene: 9. This CDR3 comprises 15 residues. The CDR3: CASSLGGGPTNEQFF. Written as DNA, the CDR3 is TGTGCCAGCAGTTTGGGGGGAGGGCCAACGAATGAGCAGTTCTTC.

This clonotype was counted between two and nine times. V is TRBV29-1 and J is TRBJ2-2; 8 bases fit TRBD2. The CDR3 contains 14 residues. Germline V gives CDR1 SQVTM, CDR2 ANQGSEA. The junction had 7 bases not matched to a gene; V was cut back by 6 bases and J by 4 bases. CDR3 in DNA: TGCAGCGTCCGGAGCGGGGGAATCACCGGGGAGCTGTTTTTT. This encodes CSVRSGGITGELFF.

This clonotype was seen only a few times. The V gene is TRBV30, the J gene TRBJ2-5; perhaps TRBD2 as D (5 bases). The CDR3 has 13 residues. Germline V gene lookup returns CDR1 GTSNPN and CDR2 SVGIG (reference sequence). V shed 3 bases and J shed 5 bases, with 13 bases lying between them. For the CDR3, the DNA is TGTGCCTGGAGCGCCACAACTAGGGAGACCCAGTACTTC. This gives the protein CAWSATTRETQYF. Full variable domain (rest looked up from reference TRBV30 and TRBJ2-5): SQTIHQWPATLVQPVGSPLSLECTVEGTSNPNLYWYRQAAGRGLQLLFYSVGIGQISSEVPQNLSASRPQDRQFILSSKKLLLSDSGFYLCAWSATTRETQYFGPGTRLLVL.

This clonotype was recorded at least ten times. This chain connects TRBV20-1 to TRBJ2-1; the match to TRBD2 covers 10 bases. The CDR3 covers 15 residues. J lost 8 bases, V lost 1 base, and 8 bases had no gene match. Per the germline V gene, CDR1 is DFQATT and CDR2 is SNEGSKA (reference sequence). CDR3 nucleotide sequence: TGCAGTGCTAGAGCCCCTAGCGGGAGATTCGATGAGCAGTTCTTC. Translated, it gives CSARAPSGRFDEQFF.

This clonotype was recorded a few times. As DNA, the CDR3 is TGTGCCATCAGTGAAAGCGGGAGGGCCGACACCGGGGAGCTGTTTTTT. Its protein product is CAISESGRADTGELFF. V is TRBV10-3 and J is TRBJ2-2; TRBD2 matches 10 bases. This CDR3 is built from 16 residues. With V trimmed by 3 bases and J by 3 bases, 4 bases remained unmatched. Germline CDR1 and CDR2: ENHRY and SYGVKD.